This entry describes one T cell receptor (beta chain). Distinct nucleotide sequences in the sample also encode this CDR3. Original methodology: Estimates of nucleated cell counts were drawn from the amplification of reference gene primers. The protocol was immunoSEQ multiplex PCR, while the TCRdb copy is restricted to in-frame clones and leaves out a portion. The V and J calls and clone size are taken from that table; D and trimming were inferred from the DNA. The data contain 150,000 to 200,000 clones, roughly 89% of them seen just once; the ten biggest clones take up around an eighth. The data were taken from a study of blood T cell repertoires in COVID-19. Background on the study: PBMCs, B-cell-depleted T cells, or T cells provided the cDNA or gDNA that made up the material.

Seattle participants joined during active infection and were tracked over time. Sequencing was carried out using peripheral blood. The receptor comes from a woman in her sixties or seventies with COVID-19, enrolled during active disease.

CDR3 residues: CASSFRYGYTF. The DNA for the CDR3 is TGTGCCAGCAGTTTCCGCTATGGCTACACCTTC. The chain has TRBV28 and TRBJ1-2, with D hard to call. Germline loops: CDR1 MDHEN, CDR2 SYDVKM. V was cut by 3 bases and J by 4 bases, with 3 bases left in between. The CDR3 covers 11 residues.